Detailed here is one TCR beta chain. No antigen is known for it. These data originate in a study of cytomegalovirus exposure and HLA in healthy donors. Broader study findings: The CMV antigen specificity of a few CMV-associated chains was confirmed through in vitro analysis. The later analysis indicated that the majority of CMV-associated TCR beta chains appeared HLA-restricted. What a later analysis showed was that several of the most significant clusters appeared linked to common viral pathogens. The classifier reportedly diagnosed cytomegalovirus status with high specificity and sensitivity.

PCR employed 60 Vbeta and 13 Jbeta primers. Some clones are missing from TCRdb's copy, which holds only in-frame ones; the method was immunoSEQ multiplex PCR. The sample holds under 200,000 clones; around 90% are singletons and the top ten take 0.9% to 1.2%. Sequencing was performed on PBMCs. The receptor comes from a boy under 10 years old in good health and CMV-seronegative.

The CDR3 bases are TGTGCCAGCAGCACCGGGACAGGCCCGCCCGCCAGGGGATCACCCCTCCACTTT. This gives the protein CASSTGTGPPARGSPLHF. The gene calls are TRBV6-4 and TRBJ1-6; 8 nucleotides agree with TRBD1. CDR1 is MRHNA, CDR2 SNTAGT, per germline. This CDR3 is 18 amino acids long. Trimming cost V 6 bases and J 10 bases; bases outside gene matches: 20.